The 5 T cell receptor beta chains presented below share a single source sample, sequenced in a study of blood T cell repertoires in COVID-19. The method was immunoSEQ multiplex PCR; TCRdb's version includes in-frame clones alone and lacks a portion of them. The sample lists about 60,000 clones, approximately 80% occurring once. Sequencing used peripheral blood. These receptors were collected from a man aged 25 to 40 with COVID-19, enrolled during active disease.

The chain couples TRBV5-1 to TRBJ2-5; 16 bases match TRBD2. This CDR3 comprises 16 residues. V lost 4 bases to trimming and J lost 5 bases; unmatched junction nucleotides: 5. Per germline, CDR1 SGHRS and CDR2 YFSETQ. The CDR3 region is CASSEGTSGRGETQYF. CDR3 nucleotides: TGCGCCAGCAGCGAGGGGACTAGCGGGAGGGGGGAGACCCAGTACTTC.

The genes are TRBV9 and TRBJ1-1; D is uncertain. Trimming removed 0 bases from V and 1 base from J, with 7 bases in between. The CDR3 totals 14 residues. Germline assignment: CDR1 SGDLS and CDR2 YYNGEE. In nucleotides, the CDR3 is TGTGCCAGCAGCGTAGAGCCGGGGAACACTGAAGCTTTCTTT. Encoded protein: CASSVEPGNTEAFF.

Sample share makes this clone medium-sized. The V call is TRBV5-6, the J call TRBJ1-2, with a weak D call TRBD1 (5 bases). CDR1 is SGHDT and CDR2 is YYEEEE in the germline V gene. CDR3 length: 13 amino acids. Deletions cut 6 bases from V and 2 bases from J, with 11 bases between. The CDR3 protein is CASTNGGNYGYTF. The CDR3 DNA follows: TGTGCCAGCACTAATGGGGGGAACTATGGCTACACCTTC. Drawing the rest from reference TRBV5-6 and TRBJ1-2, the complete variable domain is DAGVTQSPTHLIKTRGQQVTLRCSPKSGHDTVSWYQQALGQGPQFIFQYYEEEERQRGNFPDRFSGHQFPNYSSELNVNALLLGDSALYLCASTNGGNYGYTFGSGTRLTVV.

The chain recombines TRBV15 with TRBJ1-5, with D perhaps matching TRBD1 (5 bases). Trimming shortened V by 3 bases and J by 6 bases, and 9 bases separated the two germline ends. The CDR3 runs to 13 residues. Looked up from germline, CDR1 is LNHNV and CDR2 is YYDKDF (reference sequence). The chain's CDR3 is CATSSLRVQPQHF. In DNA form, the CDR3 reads TGTGCCACCAGCAGTCTCAGGGTTCAGCCCCAGCATTTT.

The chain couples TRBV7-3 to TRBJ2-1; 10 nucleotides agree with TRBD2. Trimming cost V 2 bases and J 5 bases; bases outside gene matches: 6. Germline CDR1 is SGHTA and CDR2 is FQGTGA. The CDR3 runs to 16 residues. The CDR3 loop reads CASSLWASGSHNEQFF. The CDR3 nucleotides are TGTGCCAGCAGCTTATGGGCTAGCGGGAGCCACAATGAGCAGTTCTTC. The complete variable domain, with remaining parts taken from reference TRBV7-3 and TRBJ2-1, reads GAGVSQTPSNKVTEKGKYVELRCDPISGHTALYWYRQSLGQGPEFLIYFQGTGAADDSGLPNDRFFAVRPEGSVSTLKIQRTERGDSAVYLCASSLWASGSHNEQFFGPGTRLTVL.